A single sample gave rise to the 27 T cell receptor beta chains below, sequenced in a study of CD4 T cells in relation to SARS-CoV-2 and coronaviruses. Here immunoSEQ multiplex PCR was the method, and the copy in TCRdb shows in-frame clones only, minus some. The profile shows about 20,000 clones, 68% of them singletons. Antigens for these TCRs are unknown. Unexposed donor CD4+ T cells date from about 2011-2018, before the COVID-19 pandemic. The cells were cultured for 9 to 11 days before CD4+ T cells were isolated. Sequenced material: CD4+ T cells from PBMCs, cultured in vitro. These receptors all come from a human donor in good health.

CDR3 amino acids: CASSQDWGALSYEQYF. The CDR3 nucleotides read TGTGCCAGCAGCCAAGATTGGGGGGCCCTCTCCTACGAGCAGTACTTC. J is TRBJ2-7 and V is TRBV3-1 (or the pseudogene TRBV3-2), with D perhaps being TRBD1 or TRBD2 (6 bases each). In germline, CDR1 is LGHDT, CDR2 YNNKEL (reference sequence). Trimming took 0 bases from V and 0 from J, leaving 12 bases between them. The CDR3 runs 16 residues.

This clone was observed a single time. The chain combines TRBV5-1 with TRBJ2-1; 10 bases fit TRBD2. Trimming removed 1 base from V and 0 bases from J; junction bases left unmatched: 1. This CDR3 is 16 amino acids long. In germline, CDR1 is SGHRS, CDR2 YFSETQ. The CDR3, as DNA: TGCGCCAGCAGCTTGTCTAGCGGGGGCTCCTACAATGAGCAGTTCTTC. Encoded protein: CASSLSSGGSYNEQFF.

CDR3 in amino acids: CASSLAIGGNTEAFF. The CDR3 DNA follows: TGCGCCAGCAGCTTGGCAATTGGGGGCAACACTGAAGCTTTCTTT. This chain uses TRBV5-1 with TRBJ1-1, with D possibly matching TRBD1 (6 bases). This CDR3 is 15 amino acids long. The germline V gene encodes CDR1 SGHRS and CDR2 YFSETQ. The V end was cut by 0 bases, the J end by 2 bases, with 11 bases between.

J is TRBJ2-1 and V is TRBV5-5, with a possible D match to TRBD2 (6 bases). CDR3 length: 17 amino acids. Germline V gene data show CDR1 as SGHKS and CDR2 as YYEKEE (reference sequence). Trimming stripped 4 bases from V and 1 base from J, with 18 bases between. The CDR3 nucleotides read TGTGCCAGCAGCCAAGGGGACTGGCTTTTTTCCTACAATGAGCAGTTCTTC. Amino acid sequence: CASSQGDWLFSYNEQFF.

The rearrangement uses TRBV15 and TRBJ1-1; D possibly corresponds to TRBD1 (5 bases). The CDR3 is 12 residues long. Germline lookup yields CDR1 LNHNV and CDR2 YYDKDF (reference sequence). The V and J ends lost 1 base and 9 bases respectively, with 9 bases between them. The CDR3 nucleotides are TGTGCCACCAGCAGAGGGGAGGGGCAAGCTTTCTTT. It codes for CATSRGEGQAFF.

This clone was recorded a few times. The chain has TRBV4-1 and TRBJ2-7; 8 bases match TRBD2. CDR1 is MGHRA, CDR2 YSYEKL, per germline. The CDR3 totals 17 residues. V trimming: 0 bases; J trimming: 7 bases; junction bases outside the gene matches: 14. This CDR3 reads CASSQEVPVGGVGEQYF. The CDR3 coding sequence is TGCGCCAGCAGCCAAGAAGTCCCCGTCGGGGGGGTGGGTGAGCAGTACTTC.

This clone was detected once. J is TRBJ2-3 and V is TRBV27; D is perhaps TRBD1 (6 bases). The CDR3 extends over 14 amino acids. Germline V gene sequence: CDR1 MNHEY, CDR2 SMNVEV (reference sequence). Trimming left V 7 bases short and J 5 bases short, with 16 bases between. Written as DNA, the CDR3 is TGTGCCAGCACCCCAGACAGGCAAAGAGATACGCAGTATTTT. Protein sequence: CASTPDRQRDTQYF.

This chain uses TRBV2 with TRBJ2-1, with D possibly TRBD2 on 5 matching bases. CDR3 size: 13 residues. Germline V gene sequence: CDR1 SNHLY, CDR2 FYNNEI. The V and J ends lost 7 bases and 4 bases respectively, with 11 bases between them. The CDR3 region is CASIGLEYNEQFF. The CDR3 nucleotides read TGTGCCAGCATCGGACTGGAATACAATGAGCAGTTCTTC.

In its sample, this clone was seen once. The chain carries TRBV11-2 and TRBJ2-5, with 8 bases aligning to TRBD1. The J segment lost 4 bases and the V segment lost 4 bases, leaving 14 bases of the junction unmatched. Per the germline V gene, CDR1 is SGHAT and CDR2 is FQNNGV. The CDR3 runs to 17 residues. The CDR3 sequence is CASSSGVVRGRVETQYF. Here the CDR3 DNA reads TGTGCCAGCAGCTCAGGGGTTGTCAGGGGGCGCGTAGAGACCCAGTACTTC.

CDR3 bases: TGCGCCAGCAGCCAAAGGGACTCTAATGAAAAACTGTTTTTT. Amino acid sequence: CASSQRDSNEKLFF. This chain uses TRBV4-1 with TRBJ1-4, with TRBD1 as a possible D gene (5 bases). The V and J ends lost 2 bases and 3 bases respectively, with 7 bases between them. In germline, CDR1 is MGHRA, CDR2 YSYEKL. The CDR3 has 14 amino acids.

The chain is built from TRBV3-1 (or the pseudogene TRBV3-2) and TRBJ1-2, with D maybe TRBD1 (5 bases). V was cut by 3 bases and J by 8 bases, with 19 bases left in between. Looked up from germline, CDR1 is LGHDT and CDR2 is YNNKEL (reference sequence). The CDR3 spans 15 residues. Here the CDR3 DNA reads TGTGCCAGCAGCCAGTCCGGGGGGAGGGTTGGCGGCTACACCTTC. It specifies CASSQSGGRVGGYTF.

This sequence joins TRBV6-2 or TRBV6-3 and TRBJ2-1, with TRBD2 matching 11 bases. J lost 4 bases, V lost 5 bases, and 4 bases had no gene match. This CDR3 has 15 residues. Germline assignment: CDR1 MNHEY and CDR2 SVGEGT. CDR3 loop: CASSLSSGGYNEQFF. As DNA, the CDR3 is TGTGCCAGCAGTCTCTCTAGCGGGGGGTACAATGAGCAGTTCTTC.

This clone appeared a single time. The chain employs TRBV9 and TRBJ1-1; D gene uncertain. Trimming cost V 4 bases and J 3 bases, with 13 bases left between them. The CDR3 has 14 amino acids. The germline CDR1 and CDR2 sequences are SGDLS and YYNGEE. CDR3 bases: TGTGCCAGCAGCCCCGCACCGAGGGACACTGAAGCTTTCTTT. This gives the protein CASSPAPRDTEAFF.

A few counts support this clone. The J gene is TRBJ1-2, the V gene TRBV20-1, with D possibly matching TRBD1 (5 bases). CDR3 length: 13 amino acids. From germline, CDR1 is DFQATT and CDR2 SNEGSKA (reference sequence). The germline V and J ends were trimmed by 3 bases and 3 bases, with 11 bases remaining between them. CDR3 sequence reads: CSASGQGHYGYTF. The CDR3 nucleotides are TGCAGTGCTAGTGGTCAGGGCCACTATGGCTACACCTTC.

This clone was seen a handful of times. The chain has TRBV9 and TRBJ2-3; D gene ambiguous. The CDR3 is 14 amino acids. Germline-derived CDR1 and CDR2 are SGDLS and YYNGEE. The germline V and J ends were trimmed by 2 bases and 3 bases, with 10 bases remaining between them. DNA for the CDR3: TGTGCCAGCAGCGTCGACTCTCGGACAGATACGCAGTATTTT. As protein: CASSVDSRTDTQYF.

The V and J genes are TRBV18 and TRBJ2-7; the match to TRBD1 covers 7 bases. In germline, CDR1 is KGHSH, CDR2 LQKENI. J gave up 0 bases and V 4 bases, and 3 bases lay outside the gene matches. This CDR3 is 14 amino acids long. The CDR3 loop reads CASSLRQGSYEQYF. The CDR3 DNA sequence: TGTGCCAGCTCACTCCGACAGGGCTCCTACGAGCAGTACTTC.

The chain uses TRBV19 and TRBJ1-5; 7 nucleotides agree with TRBD1. Germline CDR1 reads LNHDA; CDR2 reads SQIVND (reference sequence). The J segment lost 3 bases and the V segment lost 10 bases, leaving 6 bases of the junction unmatched. This CDR3 spans 13 amino acids. The CDR3 coding sequence is TGTGCCACCTGGACAGGCAACAATCAGCCCCAGCATTTT. Translation: CATWTGNNQPQHF.

The rearrangement joins TRBV7-3 to TRBJ2-2; D call uncertain. Germline V gene sequence: CDR1 SGHTA, CDR2 FQGTGA. V lost 3 bases and J 3 bases, leaving 5 bases between the germline ends. The CDR3 runs 13 residues. The CDR3: CASSFSYTGELFF. In DNA form, the CDR3 reads TGTGCCAGCAGCTTTTCATACACCGGGGAGCTGTTTTTT. The full variable domain, its missing parts supplied by reference TRBV7-3 and TRBJ2-2, is GAGVSQTPSNKVTEKGKYVELRCDPISGHTALYWYRQSLGQGPEFLIYFQGTGAADDSGLPNDRFFAVRPEGSVSTLKIQRTERGDSAVYLCASSFSYTGELFFGEGSRLTVL.

The V gene is TRBV10-3, the J gene TRBJ1-4; 7 bases line up with TRBD1. The CDR3 has 15 amino acids. Germline values: CDR1 ENHRY, CDR2 SYGVKD. Trimming at V came to 0 bases and at J to 5 bases, leaving 3 bases not matched to a gene. The DNA of the CDR3 is TGTGCCATCAGTGAGTCGACCAGGGGGAATGAAAAACTGTTTTTT. Its translation: CAISESTRGNEKLFF.

The gene calls are TRBV27 and TRBJ2-3; weak D call: TRBD2 (6 bases). V was clipped by 4 bases and J by 1 base, with 12 bases between them. The germline gives CDR1 MNHEY, CDR2 SMNVEV (reference sequence). The CDR3 length is 15 residues. The CDR3 protein is CASSSGDVGTDTQYF. CDR3 DNA sequence: TGTGCCAGCAGTTCGGGGGATGTTGGCACAGATACGCAGTATTTT.

This clone has just a few counts. The chain is built from TRBV7-2 and TRBJ1-6; possible D gene TRBD1, 5 bases. With 5 bases removed from V and 0 bases from J, the gap between germline ends came to 14 bases. Per the germline V gene, CDR1 is SGHTA and CDR2 is FQGNSA. The CDR3 contains 17 residues. The CDR3 bases are TGTGCCAGCAGCGTTGGAGGGACGGACTCCTATAATTCACCCCTCCACTTT. Translated: CASSVGGTDSYNSPLHF.

V is TRBV3-1 (or the pseudogene TRBV3-2) and J is TRBJ1-1; D unclear. CDR1 LGHDT and CDR2 YNNKEL come from the germline V gene (reference sequence). CDR3 length: 14 residues. Trimming removed 1 base at V and 8 bases at J, with 14 bases between. CDR3: CASSQASSALEAFF. In DNA, the CDR3 is TGTGCCAGCAGCCAAGCCTCGTCGGCCTTGGAAGCTTTCTTT.

This clone was observed a few times. The chain combines TRBV3-1 (or the pseudogene TRBV3-2) with TRBJ1-2, with D unclear. The CDR3 has 14 residues. Trimming stripped 1 base from V and 4 bases from J, with 10 bases between. Germline V lookup: CDR1 LGHDT, CDR2 YNNKEL (reference sequence). The CDR3 loop is CASSQAPVSYGYTF. The CDR3 DNA reads TGTGCCAGCAGCCAAGCCCCCGTAAGCTATGGCTACACCTTC.

The V and J genes are TRBV13 and TRBJ1-3; no firm D call. The CDR3 is made up of 18 amino acids. The germline V gene encodes CDR1 PRHDT and CDR2 FYEKMQ (reference sequence). V lost 0 bases and J 0 bases, leaving 15 bases between the germline ends. DNA for the CDR3: TGTGCCAGCAGCTTAGGTTCGGCGGACGACCTCTCTGGAAACACCATATATTTT. Amino acid sequence: CASSLGSADDLSGNTIYF. The complete variable domain, with remaining parts taken from reference TRBV13 and TRBJ1-3, reads AAGVIQSPRHLIKEKRETATLKCYPIPRHDTVYWYQQGPGQDPQFLISFYEKMQSDKGSIPDRFSAQQFSDYHSELNMSSLELGDSALYFCASSLGSADDLSGNTIYFGEGSWLTVV.

The CDR3 sequence: CASSQDLSPNQPQHF. The CDR3 coding sequence is TGTGCCAGCAGCCAAGATTTATCCCCCAATCAGCCCCAGCATTTT. The chain joins TRBV3-1 (or the pseudogene TRBV3-2) to TRBJ1-5; D ambiguous. This CDR3 contains 15 residues. V was cut by 0 bases and J by 3 bases, with 9 bases left in between. Germline-derived CDR1 and CDR2 are LGHDT and YNNKEL (reference sequence).

The chain is built from TRBV2 and TRBJ2-2, with TRBD2 identical over 8 bases. Germline V lookup: CDR1 SNHLY, CDR2 FYNNEI. This CDR3 region has 15 residues. Trimming cost V 3 bases and J 5 bases; bases outside gene matches: 5. The DNA of the CDR3 is TGTGCCAGCAGTGATGTAGCTAGCGGGACCGGGGAGCTGTTTTTT. It specifies CASSDVASGTGELFF.

The rearrangement uses TRBV14 and TRBJ1-2; perhaps TRBD1 as D (6 bases). The CDR3 extends over 16 amino acids. Germline loops: CDR1 SGHDN, CDR2 FVKESK. V was pared by 2 bases and J by 5 bases, with 18 bases between. In DNA form, the CDR3 reads TGTGCCAGCAGCCAATCCCAGGGGTGGTCGGAGTATGGCTACACCTTC. The encoded protein is CASSQSQGWSEYGYTF. Using reference TRBV14 and TRBJ1-2 for the parts outside the CDR3, the full variable domain is EAGVTQFPSHSVIEKGQTVTLRCDPISGHDNLYWYRRVMGKEIKFLLHFVKESKQDESGMPNNRFLAERTGGTYSTLKVQPAELEDSGVYFCASSQSQGWSEYGYTFGSGTRLTVV.